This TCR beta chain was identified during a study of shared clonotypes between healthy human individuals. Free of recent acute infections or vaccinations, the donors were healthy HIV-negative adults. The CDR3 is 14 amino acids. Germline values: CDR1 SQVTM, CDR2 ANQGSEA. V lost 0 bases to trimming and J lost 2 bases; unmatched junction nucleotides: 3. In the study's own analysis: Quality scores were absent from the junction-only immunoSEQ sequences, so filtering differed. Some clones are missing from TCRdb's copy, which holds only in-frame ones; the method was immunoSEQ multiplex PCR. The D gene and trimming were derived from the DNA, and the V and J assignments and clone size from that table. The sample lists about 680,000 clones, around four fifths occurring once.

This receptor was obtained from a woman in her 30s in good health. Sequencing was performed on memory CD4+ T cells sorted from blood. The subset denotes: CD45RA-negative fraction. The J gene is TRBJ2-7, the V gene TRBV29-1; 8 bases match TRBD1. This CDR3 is CSVEDPGQAYEQYF. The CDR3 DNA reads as TGCAGCGTTGAAGACCCGGGACAGGCCTACGAGCAGTACTTC.